This T cell receptor (beta chain) is drawn from a study of blood T cell repertoires in COVID-19. Turning to the study itself: The analysed material was cDNA or gDNA that came from T cells, B-cell-depleted T cells, or PBMCs.

This CDR3 contains 17 residues. Germline CDR1 is WSHSY and CDR2 is SAAADI. V lost 6 bases to trimming and J lost 2 bases, with 22 bases between them. Enrollees, roughly 18 to 90 years old, lived in 24 US areas. Clinical history as reported by participants underpinned cohort assignment. Study processing details: Estimation of nucleated cell counts was performed using reference gene primer amplification. Measured with immunoSEQ multiplex PCR; TCRdb has only the in-frame clones, and not every one. Clone size and the V and J calls come from that table; the DNA yielded D and trimming. The sample has roughly 250,000 clones, roughly 91% seen once; the top ten hold 2% to 2.5%.

Specimen: PBMCs or T cells enriched from blood (not recorded which). The clonotype comes from a woman between 40 and 50 years old with acute COVID-19. This sequence joins TRBV10-2 and TRBJ2-5; no definite D call. The CDR3 reads CASSHTRIPGQQETQYF. The CDR3 bases are TGCGCCAGCAGCCATACCCGGATTCCAGGCCAACAAGAGACCCAGTACTTC.